These T cell receptor beta chains were read from a single sample in a study of cytomegalovirus exposure and HLA in healthy donors. Method: immunoSEQ multiplex PCR; TCRdb's copy keeps in-frame clones and lacks some. The sample has about 120,000 clones, more than 60% seen once. The material sequenced was PBMCs. The receptors stem from a female donor in good health and CMV-seronegative. The conserved cysteine and the conserved F or W are not part of the CDR3 here.

>16|TRBV5-5|TRBJ1-3
ASSFRIIQGAAGNTIY
>13|TRBV7-9|TRBJ2-7
SSTPPQGWTYEQY
>13|TRBV6-5|TRBJ1-2
ASSYSGRGDYGYT
>11|TRBV2|TRBJ2-5
ASRDGLQETQY
>13|TRBV2|TRBJ1-2
ASSETAGGSYGYT
>13|TRBV19|TRBJ2-1
ASSTTGSPYNEQF
>14|TRBV7-9|TRBJ2-1
ASRTSGGVTYNEQF
>13|TRBV6-6|TRBJ1-3
ASSRTGVSGNTIY
>13|TRBV13|TRBJ2-7
ASSWTGANSYEQY
>12|TRBV4-2|TRBJ2-3
ASSLQGGADTQY
>11|TRBV6-5|TRBJ2-5
ASTQGARGTQY
>10|TRBV6-5|TRBJ1-2
ASSYRTGGYT
>16|TRBV4-2|TRBJ2-6
ASSHRDRGHFGANVLT
>14|TRBV9|TRBJ1-1
ASSVVQGRDFTEAF
>13|TRBV7-9|TRBJ1-5
ASSTDRARGQPQH
>13|TRBV7-2|TRBJ2-5
ASSSILTSLGTQY
>13|TRBV30|TRBJ2-5
AWSVAGGNQETQY
>14|TRBV4-2|TRBJ1-5
ASSLRGSIGDQPQH
>12|TRBV4-2|TRBJ2-1
ASSQDIRGFEGF
>14|TRBV7-8|TRBJ2-1
ASSLASGANMGEQF
>10|TRBV29-1|TRBJ1-1
SVVKGLTEAF
>14|TRBV7-2|TRBJ2-1
ASSLSSAGSYNEQF